One and the same sample provided the 30 T cell receptor beta chains below, sequenced in a study of CD8 T cells in ankylosing spondylitis. These receptors are not linked to any known antigen. Study conclusions and caveats: Typical of ankylosing spondylitis blood, it appeared, was a TCR beta motif of about eight highly homologous variants.

TCRdb redid the calling of the 5' RACE reads with MiXCR, one entry per CDR3 protein. The repertoire holds some 200,000 distinct CDR3 sequences, about 7% seen once, with 12% to 15% in the top ten. Sequenced sample: blood, either unsorted or a sorted T cell fraction (not recorded which). These receptors came from a male donor with ankylosing spondylitis.

At least ten counts were recorded for this clonotype. As DNA, the CDR3 is TGTGCCAGCAGTTTATGGCAGAGCACAGATACGCAGTATTTT. It yields the protein CASSLWQSTDTQYF. V and J are TRBV12-3 or TRBV12-4 and TRBJ2-3; no reliable D call. This CDR3 has 14 residues. V dropped 2 bases and J dropped 0 bases, with 6 bases sitting between them.

The chain recombines TRBV10-3 with TRBJ2-7; D ambiguous. V lost 6 bases and J lost 4, with 16 bases in between. Germline V gives CDR1 ENHRY, CDR2 SYGVKD. The CDR3 consists of 14 residues. The CDR3 bases are TGTGCCATCAGCCACGGGCGAAGTACTTACGAGCAGTACTTC. Translated: CAISHGRSTYEQYF.

This chain connects TRBV5-1 to TRBJ2-1; possible D gene TRBD2, 6 bases. V shed 5 bases and J shed 0 bases, with 21 bases lying between them. Germline V gene sequence: CDR1 SGHRS, CDR2 YFSETQ. The CDR3 length is 18 residues. DNA of the CDR3: TGCGCCAGCAGACGAGGGACTTTAACGGGGAGCTCCTACAATGAGCAGTTCTTC. Residues: CASRRGTLTGSSYNEQFF.

The chain uses TRBV29-1 and TRBJ2-7, with 11 nucleotides matching TRBD1. The CDR3 is 14 amino acids. Germline CDR1 SQVTM, CDR2 ANQGSEA. V lost 5 bases, J lost 1 base, and 4 bases stayed unmatched. The CDR3 protein is CSVTGTGGSYEQYF. Written as DNA, the CDR3 is TGCAGCGTTACGGGGACAGGGGGTTCCTACGAGCAGTACTTC.

To note about this clonotype: This may stem from a read error, because a much larger clone lies one nucleotide away. The chain combines TRBV6-1 with TRBJ2-2; maybe TRBD1 (6 bases). The CDR3 contains 14 residues. Trimming took off 6 bases at V and 6 bases at J, with 14 bases between the two ends. Germline CDR1 reads MNHNS; CDR2 reads SASEGT. As DNA, the CDR3 is TGTGCCAGCAGCAGGGGTATCGAACCCGGGGAGCTGTTTTTT. The encoded protein is CASSRGIEPGELFF.

This clonotype was observed many times. The J gene is TRBJ1-2, the V gene TRBV20-1, with a tentative D call TRBD1 (5 bases). Germline loops: CDR1 DFQATT, CDR2 SNEGSKA (reference sequence). The V gene lost 6 bases and the J gene lost 4 bases, with 18 bases spanning the gap. This CDR3 has 14 amino acids. The CDR3 nucleotides are TGCAGTGCCGCACGCCTGGGGACCCTCTATGGCTACACCTTC. Residues: CSAARLGTLYGYTF.

In this sample, this clonotype turned up many times. This chain joins TRBV25-1 and TRBJ1-1; D gene ambiguous. The V gene lost 1 base and the J gene lost 3 bases, with 6 bases spanning the gap. Per germline, CDR1 MGHDK and CDR2 SYGVNS. The CDR3 spans 13 residues. The CDR3 here is CASSEFIHTEAFF. CDR3 bases: TGTGCCAGCAGTGAATTTATCCACACTGAAGCTTTCTTT.

This clonotype was found many times. The chain uses TRBV27 and TRBJ2-2; D call uncertain. Germline CDR1 MNHEY, CDR2 SMNVEV (reference sequence). The CDR3 runs to 12 residues. The germline V and J ends were trimmed by 6 bases and 7 bases, with 9 bases remaining between them. The DNA of the CDR3 is TGTGCCAGCAGCATACCCGGCGGGGAGCTGTTTTTT. The encoded protein is CASSIPGGELFF.

In this sample, this clonotype turned up a few times. This chain joins TRBV9 and TRBJ1-4; weak D call: TRBD1 (5 bases). CDR1 SGDLS and CDR2 YYNGEE come from the germline V gene. V lost 3 bases to trimming and J lost 7 bases, with 10 bases between them. This CDR3 spans 13 amino acids. The CDR3 region has the DNA TGTGCCAGCAGCGAGGACGGGGCTGAAAAACTGTTTTTT. Translation gives CASSEDGAEKLFF.

This clonotype was detected many times. V and J are TRBV6-5 and TRBJ1-1, with D unclear. The CDR3 covers 16 residues. Between the trimmed V and J ends, which lost 2 bases and 5 bases, there was a span of 18 bases. Germline assignment: CDR1 MNHEY and CDR2 SVGAGI. The CDR3 sequence is CASSYPPAGPGTEAFF. DNA of the CDR3: TGTGCCAGCAGTTACCCCCCCGCGGGTCCTGGGACTGAAGCTTTCTTT.

The chain employs TRBV23-1 and TRBJ2-7; D not resolved. TRBV23-1 is an open reading frame whose function is uncertain. The V end was cut by 6 bases, the J end by 2 bases, with 8 bases between. There are 12 residues in the CDR3. The chain's CDR3 is CASRHSTYEQYF. For the CDR3, the DNA is TGCGCCAGCAGGCACAGTACCTACGAGCAGTACTTC.

This clonotype showed up many times. The rearrangement joins TRBV6-6 to TRBJ2-3; D is undetermined. Germline V gene lookup returns CDR1 MNHNY and CDR2 SVGAGI (reference sequence). The CDR3 is 12 amino acids. Trimming removed 7 bases from V and 2 bases from J, with 7 bases in between. The CDR3 coding sequence is TGTGCCAGCACGTGGACCACAGATACGCAGTATTTT. Encoded protein: CASTWTTDTQYF.

The chain combines TRBV28 with TRBJ2-1; D gene uncertain. The V and J ends lost 5 bases and 8 bases respectively, with 16 bases between them. The V gene's germline CDR1 is MDHEN and CDR2 SYDVKM. This CDR3 comprises 14 residues. This CDR3 is CASSRLGGQHEQFF. In DNA form, the CDR3 reads TGTGCCAGCAGTCGATTGGGTGGTCAACATGAGCAGTTCTTC. Drawing the rest from reference TRBV28 and TRBJ2-1, the complete variable domain is DVKVTQSSRYLVKRTGEKVFLECVQDMDHENMFWYRQDPGLGLRLIYFSYDVKMKEKGDIPEGYSVSREKKERFSLILESASTNQTSMYLCASSRLGGQHEQFFGPGTRLTVL.

This clonotype was recorded many times. V gene TRBV30 combines with J gene TRBJ1-1; D ambiguous. V was shortened by 4 bases and J by 4 bases, with 13 bases between the two germline ends. Germline lookup yields CDR1 GTSNPN and CDR2 SVGIG (reference sequence). The CDR3 consists of 13 residues. In DNA, the CDR3 is TGTGCCTGGACCAACGGCTGGGGCACTGAAGCTTTCTTT. Residues: CAWTNGWGTEAFF.

This clonotype was seen at least ten times. This chain uses TRBV7-9 with TRBJ1-1, with unresolved D. Germline V gene sequence: CDR1 SEHNR, CDR2 FQNEAQ (reference sequence). V gave up 0 bases and J gave up 6 bases, with 8 bases separating them. The length of the CDR3 is 13 residues. CDR3 sequence (DNA): TGTGCCAGCAGCTTAGCGGTGCTGGCTGAAGCTTTCTTT. As protein: CASSLAVLAEAFF.

This clonotype was detected many times. The chain uses TRBV24-1 and TRBJ1-1; maybe TRBD1 (6 bases). V dropped 7 bases and J dropped 6 bases, with 20 bases sitting between them. This CDR3 contains 15 residues. CDR1 and CDR2 from the germline V gene are KGHDR and SFDVKD. The DNA for the CDR3 is TGTGCCACCAGAGACTCTCGGGGCAGGGGAGCTGAAGCTTTCTTT. Translating it yields CATRDSRGRGAEAFF.

This clonotype was seen ten or more times. The CDR3, as DNA: TGCAGTGCTAGAGATCAGGGACAGCAGAACACTGAAGCTTTCTTT. It specifies CSARDQGQQNTEAFF. V and J are TRBV20-1 and TRBJ1-1; TRBD1 matches at 7 bases. This CDR3 is 15 amino acids long. The junction had 5 bases not matched to a gene; V was cut back by 0 bases and J by 1 base. Germline CDR1 reads DFQATT; CDR2 reads SNEGSKA (reference sequence).

This clonotype was counted ten times or more. The V call is TRBV11-1, the J call TRBJ2-3, with 13 bases lining up with TRBD2. The trim removed 1 base at V and 6 bases at J, leaving 13 bases unmatched. The V gene's germline CDR1 is SGHAT and CDR2 FQDESV (reference sequence). This CDR3 is 19 amino acids long. CDR3 protein: CASSLGLLLAGGPPDTQYF. For the CDR3, the DNA is TGTGCCAGCAGCTTAGGGCTACTACTAGCGGGAGGGCCTCCCGATACGCAGTATTTT. Full variable domain (rest looked up from reference TRBV11-1 and TRBJ2-3): EAEVAQSPRYKITEKSQAVAFWCDPISGHATLYWYRQILGQGPELLVQFQDESVVDDSQLPKDRFSAERLKGVDSTLKIQPAELGDSAMYLCASSLGLLLAGGPPDTQYFGPGTRLTVL.

The chain carries TRBV5-6 and TRBJ2-7; D ambiguous. There are 15 residues in the CDR3. Germline values: CDR1 SGHDT, CDR2 YYEEEE. V gave up 1 base and J gave up 4 bases, with 15 bases separating them. CDR3 in amino acids: CASSLKTPDPYEQYF. The CDR3 region has the DNA TGTGCCAGCAGCTTGAAGACTCCGGATCCTTACGAGCAGTACTTC.

This clonotype was observed a few times. The chain is built from TRBV7-2 and TRBJ2-4; the D gene is possibly TRBD1 (5 bases). Germline-derived CDR1 and CDR2 are SGHTA and FQGNSA. V gave up 1 base and J gave up 0 bases, with 10 bases separating them. CDR3 length: 16 residues. The CDR3, as DNA: TGTGCCAGCAGCTTAGGGACACCTAGAGCCAAAAACATTCAGTACTTC. This sequence encodes CASSLGTPRAKNIQYF.

This clonotype was observed a handful of times. This chain links TRBV6-2 or TRBV6-3 with TRBJ2-1, with 8 bases that match TRBD1. The CDR3 totals 18 residues. CDR1 and CDR2 (germline): MNHEY, SVGEGT. V was pared by 8 bases and J by 0 bases, with 15 bases of the junction left unmatched. The CDR3 here is CASAYLRDRLISYNEQFF. CDR3 sequence (DNA): TGTGCCAGCGCCTATCTCCGGGACAGGCTGATCTCCTACAATGAGCAGTTCTTC.

J is TRBJ2-1 and V is TRBV20-1; D uncertain. The V gene lost 0 bases and the J gene lost 6 bases, with 15 bases spanning the gap. This CDR3 is built from 15 residues. The V gene's germline CDR1 is DFQATT and CDR2 SNEGSKA (reference sequence). The CDR3 DNA follows: TGCAGTGCTAGAGATGTCGGAGCGTGGAGCAATGAGCAGTTCTTC. Amino acids: CSARDVGAWSNEQFF.

This clonotype was picked up many times. V and J are TRBV27 and TRBJ2-3; weak D call: TRBD1 (6 bases). Per the germline V gene, CDR1 is MNHEY and CDR2 is SMNVEV (reference sequence). Trimming pared 0 bases from V and 2 bases from J, leaving 12 bases between. The CDR3 runs to 16 residues. The CDR3 is CASSLSIAGVTDTQYF. In nucleotides, the CDR3 is TGTGCCAGCAGTTTATCGATAGCAGGGGTCACAGATACGCAGTATTTT.

At least ten counts were recorded for this clonotype. The chain uses TRBV7-9 and TRBJ2-7; tentatively, D is TRBD2 (6 bases). The germline V gene has CDR1 SEHNR and CDR2 FQNEAQ (reference sequence). The CDR3 is 12 residues long. Trimming removed 7 bases at V and 2 bases at J, with 9 bases between. CDR3 nucleotides: TGTGCCAGCATCGGGAGTACCTACGAGCAGTACTTC. This sequence encodes CASIGSTYEQYF.

The chain couples TRBV27 to TRBJ1-1; possible D gene TRBD1, 6 bases. CDR3 length: 15 residues. Germline V lookup: CDR1 MNHEY, CDR2 SMNVEV (reference sequence). Between the trimmed V and J ends, which lost 6 bases and 2 bases, there was a span of 16 bases. The CDR3 DNA sequence: TGTGCCAGCAGGCCCGGGACAAACGATAACACTGAAGCTTTCTTT. Translation gives CASRPGTNDNTEAFF.

There are many counts of this clonotype. V gene TRBV4-2 combines with J gene TRBJ2-3, with D perhaps matching TRBD2 (5 bases). V dropped 9 bases and J dropped 5 bases, with 15 bases sitting between them. Germline CDR1 is LGHNA and CDR2 is YNFKEQ. The CDR3 runs 13 residues. The CDR3 sequence: CASRGLRLDTQYF. CDR3 sequence (DNA): TGTGCCAGTCGCGGACTGCGATTAGATACGCAGTATTTT.

The rearrangement links TRBV12-2 to TRBJ2-7; the table's D call of TRBD1 was not tested on the DNA. TRBV12-2 is a recognized pseudogene. The CDR3 sequence is 18 residues long. CDR3 DNA: TGTGCAAGTCGCTTTACACGGCCCAGGGGGGCCCTTGCCTACGAGCAGTACTTC. Protein sequence: CASRFTRPRGALAYEQYF.

This clonotype appeared many times. The J gene is TRBJ2-5, the V gene TRBV6-1, with TRBD2 matching 14 bases. The V and J ends lost 7 bases and 9 bases, in that order; junction bases with no gene match: 13. The CDR3 runs 16 residues. The germline gives CDR1 MNHNS, CDR2 SASEGT. The CDR3 region is CASNKGGLAGGWAQYF. The CDR3 coding sequence is TGTGCCAGCAATAAGGGCGGACTAGCGGGAGGTTGGGCCCAGTACTTC.

This clonotype has ten or more counts. This chain uses TRBV27 with TRBJ1-5, with 7 bases matching TRBD1. The germline V gene encodes CDR1 MNHEY and CDR2 SMNVEV (reference sequence). J was trimmed by 7 bases and V by 5 bases; bases with no gene match: 8. This CDR3 has 14 residues. CDR3 coding DNA: TGTGCCAGCAGTGTTACAGGGGCGGGGCAGCCCCAGCATTTT. Translation: CASSVTGAGQPQHF.

The chain uses TRBV12-3 or TRBV12-4 and TRBJ2-1; unclear D gene. The CDR3 covers 16 residues. V lost 5 bases to trimming and J lost 2 bases, with 16 bases between them. This chain's CDR3 is CASSPPPGAPYNEQFF. The CDR3 DNA follows: TGTGCCAGCAGTCCCCCCCCGGGTGCCCCCTACAATGAGCAGTTCTTC.